These 14 T cell receptor beta chains were all obtained from the same sample, sequenced in a study of T-cell memory formation after mild COVID-19. TCRdb re-derived calls from the 5' RACE reads in MiXCR, one entry per CDR3 protein. This repertoire shows approximately 500,000 distinct CDR3 sequences, around 25% found once; its top ten account for around an eighth. Material: PBMCs or a T cell subset sorted from them (not recorded which). The receptors shown here come from an adult woman who had mild COVID-19 (a few samples of this study predate the infection). Cell type and time point are not known.

The gene calls are TRBV5-1 and TRBJ2-3; 11 bases fit TRBD2. The CDR3 is 14 amino acids. Trimming removed 7 bases from V and 1 base from J; junction bases left unmatched: 2. Per the germline V gene, CDR1 is SGHRS and CDR2 is YFSETQ. The CDR3 DNA is TGCGCCAGCGGGACTAGCGGAGGCACAGATACGCAGTATTTT. This codes for CASGTSGGTDTQYF.

The J gene is TRBJ1-2, the V gene TRBV6-2 or TRBV6-3, with D maybe TRBD1 (5 bases). CDR1 is MNHEY, CDR2 SVGEGT, per germline. V was trimmed by 2 bases and J by 1 base, leaving 8 bases between them. This CDR3 comprises 14 residues. This CDR3 is CASSYRTHNYGYTF. The CDR3 nucleotides are TGTGCCAGCAGTTACCGGACACATAACTATGGCTACACCTTC.

This clonotype was picked up a small number of times. CDR3 in DNA: TGTGCCAGCAGCTTACACCTCGGGGGGAATACCTACAATGAGCAGTTCTTC. This codes for CASSLHLGGNTYNEQFF. This chain links TRBV7-2 with TRBJ2-1, with 7 bases aligning to TRBD2. Trimming took 2 bases from V and 2 from J; bases not matched to a gene: 9. In germline, CDR1 is SGHTA, CDR2 FQGNSA. CDR3 size: 17 residues.

The table lists this clonotype with a few counts. The V call is TRBV5-1, the J call TRBJ2-7; D remains ambiguous. The CDR3 runs 15 residues. Germline V gene data show CDR1 as SGHRS and CDR2 as YFSETQ. V was clipped by 0 bases and J by 4 bases, with 14 bases between them. Here the CDR3 DNA reads TGCGCCAGCAGCTTGGTGGCAGGTAACGCTTACGAGCAGTACTTC. Protein sequence: CASSLVAGNAYEQYF.

The chain employs TRBV18 and TRBJ2-5; D is ambiguous. This CDR3 has 14 residues. CDR1 is KGHSH, CDR2 LQKENI, per germline. V was cut by 0 bases and J by 2 bases, with 7 bases left in between. CDR3 DNA: TGTGCCAGCTCACCACCGATACAGCAAGAGACCCAGTACTTC. This encodes CASSPPIQQETQYF.

The V gene is TRBV11-1, the J gene TRBJ2-3; 9 bases match TRBD2. From germline, CDR1 is SGHAT and CDR2 FQDESV (reference sequence). J lost 0 bases, V lost 6 bases, and 7 bases had no gene match. There are 16 residues in the CDR3. The CDR3 region has the DNA TGTGCCAGCAGTCTAGCGGGAAACCCTAGCACAGATACGCAGTATTTT. It specifies CASSLAGNPSTDTQYF. The complete variable domain, with remaining parts taken from reference TRBV11-1 and TRBJ2-3, reads EAEVAQSPRYKITEKSQAVAFWCDPISGHATLYWYRQILGQGPELLVQFQDESVVDDSQLPKDRFSAERLKGVDSTLKIQPAELGDSAMYLCASSLAGNPSTDTQYFGPGTRLTVL.

This clonotype was counted between two and nine times. The chain is built from TRBV7-3 and TRBJ2-1, with D perhaps matching TRBD1 (6 bases). CDR3 length: 12 residues. V was shortened by 5 bases and J by 9 bases, with 11 bases between the two germline ends. CDR1 is SGHTA and CDR2 is FQGTGA in the germline V gene. The CDR3 DNA sequence: TGTGCCAGCAGCCCGGGGACAACTGAGCAGTTCTTC. Amino acid sequence: CASSPGTTEQFF. Based on the CDR3 plus reference TRBV7-3 and TRBJ2-1, the full variable domain is GAGVSQTPSNKVTEKGKYVELRCDPISGHTALYWYRQSLGQGPEFLIYFQGTGAADDSGLPNDRFFAVRPEGSVSTLKIQRTERGDSAVYLCASSPGTTEQFFGPGTRLTVL.

The chain couples TRBV4-3 to TRBJ2-7; 7 bases map to TRBD2. The CDR3 runs 14 residues. V shed 1 base, J shed 2 bases, and the junction held 2 bases outside the gene matches. Germline lookup yields CDR1 LGHNA and CDR2 YSLEER. The CDR3 is CASSQGSGAYEQYF. CDR3 coding DNA: TGCGCCAGCAGCCAAGGGAGCGGGGCCTACGAGCAGTACTTC.

In its sample, this clonotype was seen many times. An end of the junction differs from the germline gene, which may be a read error. The chain recombines TRBV12-3 or TRBV12-4 with TRBJ2-2; TRBD2 aligns across 10 bases. The CDR3 totals 14 residues. Here the CDR3 DNA reads TGTGCCAGCAGCTTAGCGGGGGGCACCGGGGAGCTGTTTTTT. It codes for CASSLAGGTGELFF.

This clonotype was seen a handful of times. The rearrangement uses TRBV5-6 and TRBJ2-4; tentatively, D is TRBD2 (5 bases). The CDR3 spans 14 residues. V shed 2 bases and J shed 3 bases, with 9 bases lying between them. Germline loops: CDR1 SGHDT, CDR2 YYEEEE. This CDR3 is CASSLTGSKNIQYF. In nucleotides, the CDR3 is TGTGCCAGCAGCTTAACGGGAAGCAAAAACATTCAGTACTTC.

The chain is built from TRBV20-1 and TRBJ2-3; tentatively, D is TRBD1 or TRBD2 (5 bases each). Trimming shortened V by 3 bases and J by 5 bases, and 9 bases separated the two germline ends. CDR3 length: 12 amino acids. Per germline, CDR1 DFQATT and CDR2 SNEGSKA (reference sequence). The CDR3 coding sequence is TGCAGTGCTAGCGCAGGGAGAGATACGCAGTATTTT. It codes for CSASAGRDTQYF.

The chain joins TRBV12-3 or TRBV12-4 to TRBJ2-2, with D possibly called TRBD1 or TRBD2 (5 bases each). This CDR3 is built from 13 residues. The V end lost 7 bases, the J end lost 7 bases, and 13 bases lay between the germline ends. This CDR3 reads CASTYGAGGELFF. Here the CDR3 DNA reads TGTGCCAGCACCTATGGGGCGGGCGGGGAGCTGTTTTTT.

The chain combines TRBV7-2 with TRBJ2-3; 9 nucleotides align to TRBD1. The CDR3 runs to 14 residues. CDR1 SGHTA and CDR2 FQGNSA come from the germline V gene. Trimming took 8 bases from V and 5 from J; bases not matched to a gene: 8. CDR3 residues: CASRLQGARDTQYF. The CDR3 DNA is TGTGCCAGCCGATTACAGGGGGCGCGAGATACGCAGTATTTT. Using reference TRBV7-2 and TRBJ2-3 for the parts outside the CDR3, the full variable domain is GAGVSQSPSNKVTEKGKDVELRCDPISGHTALYWYRQSLGQGLEFLIYFQGNSAPDKSGLPSDRFSAERTGGSVSTLTIQRTQQEDSAVYLCASRLQGARDTQYFGPGTRLTVL.

The chain is built from TRBV5-1 and TRBJ2-1; TRBD2 matches 9 bases. Germline V gene sequence: CDR1 SGHRS, CDR2 YFSETQ. With V trimmed by 0 bases and J by 1 base, 8 bases remained unmatched. The CDR3 totals 18 residues. The CDR3 DNA reads as TGCGCCAGCAGCTTGGACGGCGGGAGGGCCGTGTCCTACAATGAGCAGTTCTTC. As protein: CASSLDGGRAVSYNEQFF.